This T cell receptor beta chain was captured in a study of blood T cell repertoires in COVID-19. For the study at large: The samples span acute and convalescent COVID-19 from the United States, Italy and Spain.

Donors in Cohort 3 counted as recovered after two negative PCRs, clearance, or symptom resolution. Per the original methods: Reference gene primer amplification gave nucleated cell count estimates. Measured with immunoSEQ multiplex PCR; TCRdb has only the in-frame clones, and not every one. D and trimming come from the DNA, and the V and J calls and clone size come from that table. The repertoire includes 350,000 to 400,000 clones, about 88% of them detected once, and 0.9% to 1.5% sits in the top ten. Sequenced: PBMCs or T cells enriched from blood (not recorded which). The TCR sequence derives from a woman aged 18-29 years who had recovered from COVID-19.

The CDR3 coding sequence is TGTGCCAGCAGCCCGACCCCCGGGACAGGGGGCCGGGCCGGGGAGCTGTTTTTT. Protein: CASSPTPGTGGRAGELFF. V is TRBV3-1 (or the pseudogene TRBV3-2) and J is TRBJ2-2; TRBD1 agrees at 12 bases. Unmatched junction bases numbered 12, after V lost 4 bases and J lost 6 bases. Per the germline V gene, CDR1 is LGHDT and CDR2 is YNNKEL (reference sequence). There are 18 residues in the CDR3.